This T cell receptor beta chain originates from a study of T cell responses to AZD1222 COVID-19 vaccine. Study-wide points: White British ancestry dominated among donors, who included more females, and clonal diversity was possibly underestimated. All repertoire sampling was performed exclusively after the peak T cell response. In the spike-specific TCR repertoire, nearly half reportedly target unmutated variant regions.

Here immunoSEQ multiplex PCR was the method, and the copy in TCRdb shows in-frame clones only, minus some. The sample shows 100,000 to 150,000 clones, roughly 92% of them seen only once. On this clone: Its antigen is not known. Other DNA sequences in this sample translate to the same CDR3.

V lost 3 bases and J lost 6, with 8 bases in between. This CDR3 is 12 amino acids long. Germline V gene lookup returns CDR1 SEHNR and CDR2 FQNEAQ (reference sequence). The chain links TRBV7-9 to TRBJ1-2; possible D gene TRBD1, 6 bases. The receptor comes from an adult in good health. Sequencing used peripheral blood, obtained on day 0 of AZD1222 vaccination. CDR3 loop: CASSFNRDGYTF. The CDR3 DNA is TGTGCCAGCAGCTTTAACAGGGATGGCTACACCTTC.